Sequencing of this T cell receptor beta chain was carried out in a study of T cell repertoires in cytomegalovirus infection. At the level of the study: Matching HLA type and CMV infection were both indicated by public TCR beta signatures.

Trimming shortened V by 2 bases and J by 2 bases, and 16 bases separated the two germline ends. The CDR3 extends over 17 amino acids. Germline V gives CDR1 MNHNY, CDR2 SVGAGI (reference sequence). The study, taken as a whole, reports: Clonotypes of TCR beta that were HLA-C-restricted and CMV-specific dominated the ex vivo response.

This clonotype has just a few counts. Its antigen is currently unknown. In TCRdb, the reads were re-called with MiXCR into one record per CDR3 protein. This table holds 450,000 to 550,000 distinct CDR3 sequences, about 17% found once. This sequence was found in a human donor in good health (CMV status not recorded). Some clones in this sample may be carry-over from other donors' samples. The sample consisted of CD8+ T cells from PBMCs. J is TRBJ2-1 and V is TRBV6-6; D may correspond to TRBD1 or TRBD2 (7 bases each). The CDR3 nucleotides read TGTGCCAGCAGTTACACTTCAGGGGGGGGTGCCTACAATGAGCAGTTCTTC. This gives the protein CASSYTSGGGAYNEQFF.